A selection of T cell receptor beta chains follows, all from one sample in a study of molecular identifiers for immune sequencing clone quantification. MiXCR, applied by TCRdb to the PCR reads, yields one record per CDR3 protein. This sample has some 100,000 distinct CDR3 sequences, with around 19% found just once. Sample: naive CD8+ T cells from blood, with Jurkat cell RNA spiked in. These TCRs come from a human donor in good health. Some libraries in this study had Jurkat cell RNA spiked in. Each CDR3 is given with its conserved first and last residue. Each record gives: J gene, clone size, V gene, D gene, CDR3 DNA, CDR3 protein. A D gene is named only where the DNA matches it firmly. The listing skips clone size in some rows; elsewhere it reads once, few, many or a size class.

j_call: TRBJ1-1; clone_size: many; v_call: TRBV6-5; d_call: TRBD1; cdr3_nt: TGTGCCAGCAGTCCGGGACAGGGGGCTCATTACTTCTTT; cdr3_aa: CASSPGQGAHYFF
j_call: TRBJ2-7; clone_size: many; v_call: TRBV6-2/TRBV6-3; d_call: -; cdr3_nt: TGTGCCAGCGTTGGCAGGGGTTACGAGCAGTACTTC; cdr3_aa: CASVGRGYEQYF
j_call: TRBJ2-5; clone_size: many; v_call: TRBV7-2; d_call: -; cdr3_nt: TGTGCCAGCAGCCCGGACCGTAATCAGTACTTC; cdr3_aa: CASSPDRNQYF
j_call: TRBJ2-6; clone_size: many; v_call: TRBV18; d_call: -; cdr3_nt: TGTGCCAGCTCACCACAGGGAATCGAAAACCTCTCTGGGGCCAACGTCCTGACTTTC; cdr3_aa: CASSPQGIENLSGANVLTF
j_call: TRBJ2-5; clone_size: many; v_call: TRBV6-5; d_call: -; cdr3_nt: TGTGCCAGCAGTTACTACTCGGACGAACAAGAGACCCAGTACTTC; cdr3_aa: CASSYYSDEQETQYF
j_call: TRBJ2-3; clone_size: many; v_call: TRBV20-1; d_call: -; cdr3_nt: TGCAGTGCTAGCATCGGGAGAGGAGATACGCAGTATTTT; cdr3_aa: CSASIGRGDTQYF
j_call: TRBJ1-1; clone_size: many; v_call: TRBV9; d_call: -; cdr3_nt: TGTGCCAGCAGCGTAGGCGGGTACACTGAAGCTTTCTTT; cdr3_aa: CASSVGGYTEAFF
j_call: TRBJ2-7; clone_size: many; v_call: TRBV29-1; d_call: TRBD1; cdr3_nt: TGCAGCGTCGCGACAGGGGCCGGCTACGAGCAGTACTTC; cdr3_aa: CSVATGAGYEQYF
j_call: TRBJ2-7; clone_size: many; v_call: TRBV6-5; d_call: -; cdr3_nt: TGTGCCAGCAGTTACTCGTTCGGGTGGGGTTCCGAGCAGTACTTC; cdr3_aa: CASSYSFGWGSEQYF
j_call: TRBJ2-7; clone_size: -; v_call: TRBV21-1; d_call: -; cdr3_nt: TGTGCCAGCAGGCGCAGGGGGCCGTACGAGCAGTACTTC; cdr3_aa: CASRRRGPYEQYF
j_call: TRBJ2-1; clone_size: many; v_call: TRBV5-1; d_call: -; cdr3_nt: TGCGCCAGCAGTCCAGAACACCCGGGCTACAATGAGCAGTTCTTC; cdr3_aa: CASSPEHPGYNEQFF
j_call: TRBJ1-1; clone_size: many; v_call: TRBV4-1; d_call: TRBD1; cdr3_nt: TGCGCCAGCAGCCCGGGCCCCACAGGGGCGGGCACTGAAGCTTTCTTT; cdr3_aa: CASSPGPTGAGTEAFF
j_call: TRBJ2-6; clone_size: many; v_call: TRBV3-2; d_call: -; cdr3_nt: TGTGCCAGCAGCCCTCTTATGGGGGCCAAAGTGGCCAACGTCCTGACTTTC; cdr3_aa: CASSPLMGAKVANVLTF
j_call: TRBJ2-5; clone_size: many; v_call: TRBV4-1; d_call: -; cdr3_nt: TGCGCCAGCAGCCAAGTGGCAGGGTCGGGGACCCAGTACTTC; cdr3_aa: CASSQVAGSGTQYF
j_call: TRBJ2-5; clone_size: many; v_call: TRBV28; d_call: -; cdr3_nt: TGTGCCAGCAGTTTATCTATTCAAGAGACCCAGTACTTC; cdr3_aa: CASSLSIQETQYF
j_call: TRBJ1-1; clone_size: -; v_call: TRBV7-2; d_call: -; cdr3_nt: TGTGCCAGCAGGGGGGCAGGAAACACTGAAGCTTTCTTT; cdr3_aa: CASRGAGNTEAFF
j_call: TRBJ1-4; clone_size: many; v_call: TRBV12-3/TRBV12-4; d_call: TRBD1; cdr3_nt: TGTGCCAGCAGTCTCACAGGGGGGGGAATAGAAAAACTGTTTTTT; cdr3_aa: CASSLTGGGIEKLFF
j_call: TRBJ2-5; clone_size: many; v_call: TRBV28; d_call: TRBD2; cdr3_nt: TGTGCCAGCAGTACAGCGGGAGGCCGGACGAAGACCCAGTACTTC; cdr3_aa: CASSTAGGRTKTQYF
j_call: TRBJ1-5; clone_size: many; v_call: TRBV28; d_call: TRBD1; cdr3_nt: TGTGCCAGCAGCTATCCAACCGGGACAGGGAGCCAGCCCCAGCATTTT; cdr3_aa: CASSYPTGTGSQPQHF
j_call: TRBJ2-1; clone_size: many; v_call: TRBV6-2/TRBV6-3; d_call: TRBD2; cdr3_nt: TGTGCCACCCTCACGCGGGGGGCGCCCGGTGAGCAGTTCTTC; cdr3_aa: CATLTRGAPGEQFF
j_call: TRBJ1-1; clone_size: many; v_call: TRBV2; d_call: -; cdr3_nt: TGTGCCAGTTTCCAGGTGCTAAACATGAACACTGAAGCTTTCTTT; cdr3_aa: CASFQVLNMNTEAFF
j_call: TRBJ2-7; clone_size: many; v_call: TRBV19; d_call: -; cdr3_nt: TGTGCCAGTAGTATACCAGGGGCCCTCACCTACGAGCAGTACTTC; cdr3_aa: CASSIPGALTYEQYF
j_call: TRBJ2-2; clone_size: many; v_call: TRBV12-3/TRBV12-4; d_call: -; cdr3_nt: TGTGCCAGCAGTTTTCGCCCAGCGAACACCGGGGAGCTGTTTTTT; cdr3_aa: CASSFRPANTGELFF
j_call: TRBJ2-3; clone_size: many; v_call: TRBV12-3/TRBV12-4; d_call: -; cdr3_nt: TGTGCCAGCAGCTGGGGGGGGGGCCCAGATACGCAGTATTTT; cdr3_aa: CASSWGGGPDTQYF
j_call: TRBJ2-1; clone_size: many; v_call: TRBV10-2; d_call: -; cdr3_nt: TGCCTCACGGGGACCGGGACCCCTCAGTTCTTC; cdr3_aa: CLTGTGTPQFF
j_call: TRBJ1-3; clone_size: many; v_call: TRBV4-3; d_call: -; cdr3_nt: TGCGCCAGCAGCCAAGACCGGGCGGGCTCTGGAAACACCATATATTTT; cdr3_aa: CASSQDRAGSGNTIYF
j_call: TRBJ2-2; clone_size: many; v_call: TRBV6-2/TRBV6-3; d_call: -; cdr3_nt: TGTGCCAGCAGTTACTTGTCGAACACCGGGGAGCTGTTTTTT; cdr3_aa: CASSYLSNTGELFF
j_call: TRBJ1-1; clone_size: many; v_call: TRBV10-3; d_call: TRBD1; cdr3_nt: TGTGCCATCAGTGAGGGAACAGGGGGCAGCGGCACTGAAGCTTTCTTT; cdr3_aa: CAISEGTGGSGTEAFF
j_call: TRBJ1-4; clone_size: many; v_call: TRBV19; d_call: -; cdr3_nt: TGTGCCAGTAGTATAGGAAGAGGCTTCGCAACTAATGAAAAACTGTTTTTT; cdr3_aa: CASSIGRGFATNEKLFF
j_call: TRBJ1-5; clone_size: many; v_call: TRBV28; d_call: TRBD1; cdr3_nt: TGTGCCAGCAGTTTCTTTTACCGGGACAGGGGCGAAGGAGGTCAGCCCCAGCATTTT; cdr3_aa: CASSFFYRDRGEGGQPQHF
j_call: TRBJ2-3; clone_size: many; v_call: TRBV28; d_call: -; cdr3_nt: TGTGCCAGCAACAGCACAGATACGCAGTATTTT; cdr3_aa: CASNSTDTQYF
j_call: TRBJ2-1; clone_size: many; v_call: TRBV24-1; d_call: -; cdr3_nt: TGTGCCACCAGTGATGCAGGGACCTACAATGAGCAGTTCTTC; cdr3_aa: CATSDAGTYNEQFF
j_call: TRBJ2-7; clone_size: many; v_call: TRBV10-3; d_call: -; cdr3_nt: TGTGCCATCAGTGGGCAGGGGGAGCAGTACTTC; cdr3_aa: CAISGQGEQYF
j_call: TRBJ2-7; clone_size: many; v_call: TRBV27; d_call: -; cdr3_nt: TGTGCCAGCAGTTTATCCCCTAGCAGCCTAAGTACAAGGCAGTACTTC; cdr3_aa: CASSLSPSSLSTRQYF
j_call: TRBJ2-3; clone_size: many; v_call: TRBV27; d_call: TRBD2; cdr3_nt: TGTGCCAGCAGTTTCCTAGCGGGAGGGTCAGATACGCAGTATTTT; cdr3_aa: CASSFLAGGSDTQYF
j_call: TRBJ2-5; clone_size: many; v_call: TRBV4-1; d_call: -; cdr3_nt: TGCGCCAGCAGCCTCCTGATGGGTAACCAAGAGACCCAGTACTTC; cdr3_aa: CASSLLMGNQETQYF
j_call: TRBJ2-2; clone_size: many; v_call: TRBV11-2; d_call: TRBD2; cdr3_nt: TGTGCCAGCAGCTCCCTGAGCGGGGCGAACACCGGGGAGCTGTTTTTT; cdr3_aa: CASSSLSGANTGELFF
j_call: TRBJ2-1; clone_size: many; v_call: TRBV28; d_call: TRBD2; cdr3_nt: TGTGCCAGCAGTTCGGGACTAGTGGGTAGAAATGAGCAGTTCTTC; cdr3_aa: CASSSGLVGRNEQFF
j_call: TRBJ2-3; clone_size: many; v_call: TRBV12-3/TRBV12-4; d_call: -; cdr3_nt: TGTGCCAGCACCTGGGGGACCTCTTCGTCCGATACGCAGTATTTT; cdr3_aa: CASTWGTSSSDTQYF
j_call: TRBJ2-5; clone_size: many; v_call: TRBV11-2; d_call: -; cdr3_nt: TGTGCCAGCAGCTTAGGGATTGGGGGCCAAGAGACCCAGTACTTC; cdr3_aa: CASSLGIGGQETQYF
j_call: TRBJ1-6; clone_size: many; v_call: TRBV15; d_call: TRBD1; cdr3_nt: TGTGCCACCAGCAGAGCCGGGACAGGGGGCGAGCCCCTCCACTTT; cdr3_aa: CATSRAGTGGEPLHF
j_call: TRBJ2-3; clone_size: many; v_call: TRBV5-6; d_call: TRBD2; cdr3_nt: TGTGCCAGCAGCTTGTACCTAGCGGGAGTCGCAGATACGCAGTATTTT; cdr3_aa: CASSLYLAGVADTQYF
j_call: TRBJ2-1; clone_size: many; v_call: TRBV6-2/TRBV6-3; d_call: -; cdr3_nt: TGTGCCAGCAGTTACAGCAGTTGGGATAATGAGCAGTTCTTC; cdr3_aa: CASSYSSWDNEQFF
j_call: TRBJ2-3; clone_size: many; v_call: TRBV4-1; d_call: TRBD2; cdr3_nt: TGCGCCAGCAGCAAGGGACTAGCGGGAGTCACAGATACGCAGTATTTT; cdr3_aa: CASSKGLAGVTDTQYF
j_call: TRBJ2-1; clone_size: many; v_call: TRBV24-1; d_call: -; cdr3_nt: TGTGCCACCAGTGGCGGGATCAAGTACGAGCAGTTCTTC; cdr3_aa: CATSGGIKYEQFF
j_call: TRBJ2-3; clone_size: few; v_call: TRBV27; d_call: -; cdr3_nt: TGTGCCAGCAGACCCCTCGGGCCCTACCCAGGGACAGATACGCAGTATTTT; cdr3_aa: CASRPLGPYPGTDTQYF
j_call: TRBJ2-3; clone_size: many; v_call: TRBV7-9; d_call: TRBD2; cdr3_nt: TGTGCCAGCAGCTTAGGGCTGGGACTAGCGGGAGTGGATACGCAGTATTTT; cdr3_aa: CASSLGLGLAGVDTQYF
j_call: TRBJ2-3; clone_size: many; v_call: TRBV9; d_call: -; cdr3_nt: TGTGCCAGCAGCGGTAGCGGATACACAGATACGCAGTATTTT; cdr3_aa: CASSGSGYTDTQYF
j_call: TRBJ2-7; clone_size: many; v_call: TRBV3-1; d_call: -; cdr3_nt: TGTGCCAGCAGCTCCCGTCACTCCTACGAGCAGTACTTC; cdr3_aa: CASSSRHSYEQYF
j_call: TRBJ2-2; clone_size: many; v_call: TRBV29-1; d_call: -; cdr3_nt: TGCAGCATCCGGACCGAGAACACCGGGGAGCTGTTTTTT; cdr3_aa: CSIRTENTGELFF
j_call: TRBJ2-7; clone_size: few; v_call: TRBV10-3; d_call: TRBD1; cdr3_nt: TGTGCCATCAGTGCATTAACAGGGGGTAGTGCCTACGAGCAGTACTTC; cdr3_aa: CAISALTGGSAYEQYF
j_call: TRBJ2-1; clone_size: many; v_call: TRBV13; d_call: -; cdr3_nt: TGTGCCAGCAGCTCCCTTGTGCCCTACAATGAGCAGTTCTTC; cdr3_aa: CASSSLVPYNEQFF
j_call: TRBJ2-7; clone_size: many; v_call: TRBV6-2/TRBV6-3; d_call: -; cdr3_nt: TGTGCCAGCAGTTGGAAAGGGAGCTCCTACGAGCAGTACTTC; cdr3_aa: CASSWKGSSYEQYF